These 22 T cell receptor beta chains came from one sample sequenced in a study of shared clonotypes between healthy human individuals. Sequenced by immunoSEQ multiplex PCR; TCRdb stores in-frame clones only, minus some. Here the sample spans about 750,000 clones, 85% to 95% being singletons. CD8 cells regarded as naive lacked CD45RO, were positively chosen for CCR7, and omitted terminally differentiated effector memory CD45RA+ cells. The sequenced sample consisted of naive CD8+ T cells sorted from blood. These receptors all come from a man under 40 in good health.

About this clone: It may be a read error: a sequence one base away is much more abundant. This specimen includes other DNA sequences encoding the same CDR3. The chain links TRBV28 to TRBJ2-1; D remains unclear. CDR1 is MDHEN, CDR2 SYDVKM, per germline. Trimming pared 6 bases from V and 4 bases from J, leaving 4 bases between. The CDR3 contains 11 residues. The CDR3 sequence is CASSTYNEQFF. CDR3 in DNA: TGTGCCAGCAGCACTTACAATGAGCAGTTCTTC. Filled out from reference TRBV28 and TRBJ2-1, the complete variable domain reads DVKVTQSSRYLVKRTGEKVFLECVQDMDHENMFWYRQDPGLGLRLIYFSYDVKMKEKGDIPEGYSVSREKKERFSLILESASTNQTSMYLCASSTYNEQFFGPGTRLTVL.

The chain combines TRBV7-8 with TRBJ1-1, with D possibly being TRBD1 (6 bases). The CDR3 is 18 amino acids. The germline V gene encodes CDR1 SGHVS and CDR2 FQNEAQ. V shed 1 base and J shed 0 bases, with 18 bases lying between them. The CDR3 DNA reads TGTGCCAGCAGCTTAGGTCCCTCCAACAGGGTAGTGAACACTGAAGCTTTCTTT. Amino acid sequence: CASSLGPSNRVVNTEAFF.

The chain recombines TRBV7-9 with TRBJ2-3, with 8 positions matching TRBD1. The length of the CDR3 is 17 residues. The V segment lost 2 bases and the J segment 0 bases; nucleotides outside the gene matches: 7. Per the germline V gene, CDR1 is SEHNR and CDR2 is FQNEAQ (reference sequence). CDR3 nucleotides: TGTGCCAGCAGCTTACTCGGGACAGGAGCCAGCACAGATACGCAGTATTTT. Translated, it gives CASSLLGTGASTDTQYF.

CDR3 sequence (DNA): TGCAGCGTCTCCGGGACTAGCGGGAGTACCTCCTACAATGAGCAGTTCTTC. Its translation is CSVSGTSGSTSYNEQFF. The chain employs TRBV29-1 and TRBJ2-1; TRBD2 matches 14 bases. Losses at the gene ends were 6 bases for V and 0 bases for J; bases not matched to a gene: 7. Germline V gene lookup returns CDR1 SQVTM and CDR2 ANQGSEA. This CDR3 is 17 amino acids long.

The chain employs TRBV6-5 and TRBJ2-2; D is perhaps TRBD1 (6 bases). Trimming took off 6 bases at V and 7 bases at J, with 15 bases between the two ends. Germline CDR1 MNHEY, CDR2 SVGAGI. The CDR3 contains 14 residues. The DNA of the CDR3 is TGTGCCAGCAGCTCAGACAGGACTCACGGGGAGCTGTTTTTT. It codes for CASSSDRTHGELFF.

In its sample, this clone was seen once. The chain carries TRBV5-5 and TRBJ2-1; D is unclear. The CDR3 extends over 13 amino acids. Trimming stripped 4 bases from V and 2 bases from J, with 7 bases between. Germline V gene lookup returns CDR1 SGHKS and CDR2 YYEKEE (reference sequence). The CDR3 bases are TGTGCCAGCAGCCTGGGGACCTACAATGAGCAGTTCTTC. It translates to CASSLGTYNEQFF.

The chain combines TRBV15 with TRBJ2-7; no firm D call. Per germline, CDR1 LNHNV and CDR2 YYDKDF (reference sequence). The V gene lost 6 bases and the J gene lost 4 bases, with 19 bases spanning the gap. The CDR3 consists of 15 residues. The CDR3: CATSPEQFFSYEQYF. The CDR3 DNA follows: TGTGCCACCAGTCCTGAGCAGTTTTTTTCTTACGAGCAGTACTTC.

The V gene is TRBV7-9, the J gene TRBJ2-1, with no clear D. The ends were cut back, 4 bases at V and 8 bases at J, with 21 bases in the middle. Germline loops: CDR1 SEHNR, CDR2 FQNEAQ (reference sequence). The CDR3 loop spans 16 amino acids. The CDR3 loop reads CASSSPPTAIGHEQFF. The CDR3 DNA sequence: TGTGCCAGCAGCTCGCCCCCCACAGCTATAGGCCATGAGCAGTTCTTC.

This clone was recorded a few times. Here the CDR3 DNA reads TGTGCCAGCAGTTTATCCAAAGGGGGTGGCTACACCTTC. Translated: CASSLSKGGGYTF. The genes are TRBV27 and TRBJ1-2; perhaps TRBD1 as D (6 bases). The CDR3 length is 13 residues. CDR1 is MNHEY and CDR2 is SMNVEV in the germline V gene (reference sequence). With 0 bases removed from V and 7 bases from J, the gap between germline ends came to 9 bases.

CDR3 coding DNA: TGTGCCAGCAGCTTACCTAGCGGGAGCGCCTACGAGCAGTACTTC. Residues: CASSLPSGSAYEQYF. The chain carries TRBV7-8 and TRBJ2-7; 10 bases are a match to TRBD2. With 2 bases clipped from V and 2 bases from J, the junction kept 3 bases outside the gene matches. Germline CDR1 reads SGHVS; CDR2 reads FQNEAQ. This CDR3 contains 15 residues.

The J gene is TRBJ2-7, the V gene TRBV29-1, with D perhaps TRBD2 (6 bases). Germline V CDR1 and CDR2: SQVTM, ANQGSEA. The CDR3 is 17 residues long. Trimming pared 4 bases from V and 0 bases from J, leaving 22 bases between. The DNA for the CDR3 is TGCAGCGTTGTGGGGACTTTCAAGCGAACCTCCTCCTACGAGCAGTACTTC. Its protein is CSVVGTFKRTSSYEQYF.

This clone was observed once. This chain uses TRBV7-2 with TRBJ2-3; possible D gene TRBD2, 5 bases. Germline V gives CDR1 SGHTA, CDR2 FQGNSA. V was clipped by 2 bases and J by 4 bases, with 13 bases between them. The CDR3 loop spans 15 amino acids. CDR3 DNA sequence: TGTGCCAGCAGCTTACGGGAAGGGATTGCAGATACGCAGTATTTT. It specifies CASSLREGIADTQYF.

The chain links TRBV6-1 to TRBJ2-7; D gene uncertain. The CDR3 totals 15 residues. Looked up from germline, CDR1 is MNHNS and CDR2 is SASEGT. The V and J ends lost 2 bases and 5 bases respectively, with 16 bases between them. The CDR3 DNA reads as TGTGCCAGCAGTGAAACGCCCCCTTACGGGCACGAGCAGTACTTC. Its translation is CASSETPPYGHEQYF.

Concerning this clone itself: Within the sample, other DNA sequences also encode this same CDR3. This chain connects TRBV7-9 to TRBJ1-5; D possibly corresponds to TRBD1 (6 bases). CDR1 and CDR2 from the germline V gene are SEHNR and FQNEAQ (reference sequence). With 5 bases removed from V and 1 base from J, the gap between germline ends came to 9 bases. The CDR3 length is 14 residues. CDR3 DNA sequence: TGTGCCAGCAGCCTTACAGGGAGCAATCAGCCCCAGCATTTT. This gives the protein CASSLTGSNQPQHF.

The CDR3: CASRRTAGLAPACTDTQYF. CDR3 sequence (DNA): TGCGCCAGCAGGAGGACAGCGGGACTAGCCCCCGCCTGCACAGATACGCAGTATTTT. This chain connects TRBV10-1 to TRBJ2-3; 9 bases are a match to TRBD2. The V and J ends lost 6 bases and 1 base, in that order; junction bases with no gene match: 17. The CDR3 length is 19 residues. Germline CDR1 and CDR2: WNHNN and SYGVQD (reference sequence).

The V call is TRBV27, the J call TRBJ2-1, with D perhaps matching TRBD2 (6 bases). Germline values: CDR1 MNHEY, CDR2 SMNVEV (reference sequence). V was cut by 2 bases and J by 9 bases, with 26 bases left in between. The CDR3 extends over 18 amino acids. Here the CDR3 reads CASSLRGMMTPKASEQFF. The CDR3, as DNA: TGTGCCAGCAGTTTACGGGGGATGATGACTCCCAAAGCGAGTGAGCAGTTCTTC.

This sequence joins TRBV7-6 and TRBJ2-1; the D call may be TRBD1 or TRBD2 (5 bases each). Trimming cost V 3 bases and J 0 bases, with 15 bases left between them. The CDR3 is made up of 17 amino acids. Germline V CDR1 and CDR2: SGHVS, FNYEAQ. The CDR3 here is CASSFAGTSYSYNEQFF. CDR3 coding DNA: TGTGCCAGCAGCTTTGCAGGGACCTCGTACTCCTACAATGAGCAGTTCTTC.

This rearrangement joins TRBV28 to TRBJ1-1; TRBD1 is a possible D gene (5 bases). Germline V CDR1 and CDR2: MDHEN, SYDVKM. The V and J ends lost 5 bases and 0 bases respectively, with 16 bases between them. This CDR3 has 16 amino acids. CDR3 in amino acids: CASSQPGAVLNTEAFF. DNA for the CDR3: TGTGCCAGCAGTCAACCCGGGGCAGTCTTGAACACTGAAGCTTTCTTT.

The chain links TRBV28 to TRBJ2-6; D not certain. Trimming removed 8 bases from V and 2 bases from J, with 19 bases in between. The CDR3 runs to 17 residues. Looked up from germline, CDR1 is MDHEN and CDR2 is SYDVKM. The CDR3 DNA sequence: TGTGCCAGCGTATCTGTTATCTCGAGGCCTGGGGCCAACGTCCTGACTTTC. Protein sequence: CASVSVISRPGANVLTF.

The chain carries TRBV11-2 and TRBJ2-1, with D maybe TRBD2 (6 bases). The CDR3 totals 14 residues. V lost 5 bases to trimming and J lost 0 bases, with 8 bases between them. Per the germline V gene, CDR1 is SGHAT and CDR2 is FQNNGV. CDR3 protein: CASSVTSSYNEQFF. CDR3 bases: TGTGCCAGCAGCGTGACTAGCTCCTACAATGAGCAGTTCTTC.

V gene TRBV29-1 combines with J gene TRBJ2-1; TRBD1 aligns across 9 bases. From germline, CDR1 is SQVTM and CDR2 ANQGSEA. The junction had 4 bases not matched to a gene; V was cut back by 5 bases and J by 5 bases. This CDR3 spans 13 amino acids. CDR3 amino acids: CSVWDRVHNEQFF. The CDR3 DNA follows: TGCAGCGTTTGGGACAGGGTTCACAATGAGCAGTTCTTC.

The V call is TRBV19, the J call TRBJ1-4; D gene ambiguous. Looked up from germline, CDR1 is LNHDA and CDR2 is SQIVND (reference sequence). Trimming stripped 5 bases from V and 2 bases from J, with 12 bases between. This CDR3 contains 15 residues. The CDR3 DNA reads as TGTGCCAGTAGTCCCCCGGCAACTACTAATGAAAAACTGTTTTTT. Translated, it gives CASSPPATTNEKLFF.